One sample yielded the 10 T cell receptor beta chains listed below, sequenced in a study of blood T cell repertoires in COVID-19. Measured with immunoSEQ multiplex PCR; TCRdb has only the in-frame clones, and not every one. The repertoire consists of some 67,000 clones, with approximately 90% occurring once and the leading ten covering less than 6.5%. What was sequenced was peripheral blood. The receptors derive from a woman under 30 with acute or convalescent COVID-19.

This clone has only one observation. This chain uses TRBV7-9 with TRBJ2-4; weak D call: TRBD2 (6 bases). The ends were cut back, 0 bases at V and 2 bases at J, with 14 bases in the middle. The CDR3 spans 17 residues. Germline V gives CDR1 SEHNR, CDR2 FQNEAQ (reference sequence). CDR3 nucleotides: TGTGCCAGCAGCTTAGCAGAGGAGGGAATCCCCAAAAACATTCAGTACTTC. The encoded protein is CASSLAEEGIPKNIQYF.

The chain recombines TRBV28 with TRBJ2-7, with TRBD1 matching 7 bases. The V gene's germline CDR1 is MDHEN and CDR2 SYDVKM. This CDR3 spans 14 amino acids. V was clipped by 3 bases and J by 5 bases; unmatched bases: 7. DNA for the CDR3: TGTGCCAGCAGTTTCTTGACAGGGAAACACGAGCAGTACTTC. This translates into CASSFLTGKHEQYF.

This chain uses TRBV11-2 with TRBJ1-3; the match to TRBD1 covers 7 bases. The trim removed 5 bases at V and 0 bases at J, leaving 4 bases unmatched. CDR3 size: 15 residues. From germline, CDR1 is SGHAT and CDR2 FQNNGV. In DNA form, the CDR3 reads TGTGCCAGCAGCGAAACAGGGGACTCTGGAAACACCATATATTTT. It translates to CASSETGDSGNTIYF.

The V and J genes are TRBV18 and TRBJ2-1; D remains ambiguous. The CDR3 loop spans 13 amino acids. V lost 1 base to trimming and J lost 5 bases, with 6 bases between them. Germline V CDR1 and CDR2: KGHSH, LQKENI. Here the CDR3 reads CASSPLQDNEQFF. In DNA, the CDR3 is TGTGCCAGCTCACCACTTCAGGACAATGAGCAGTTCTTC.

The chain employs TRBV5-1 and TRBJ1-1; D remains ambiguous. CDR1 and CDR2 from the germline V gene are SGHRS and YFSETQ. V lost 1 base, J lost 1 base, and 8 bases lay in between. CDR3 length: 14 amino acids. The CDR3: CASSLSAGNTEAFF. The CDR3 nucleotides read TGCGCCAGCAGCTTGTCTGCGGGGAACACTGAAGCTTTCTTT.

V is TRBV29-1 and J is TRBJ2-3, with 11 bases identical to TRBD2. From germline, CDR1 is SQVTM and CDR2 ANQGSEA. The ends lost 3 bases at V and 6 bases at J; junction bases unmatched: 5. This CDR3 contains 14 residues. CDR3 DNA: TGCAGCGTTGAGGTAGCGGGGGGGCCGGATACGCAGTATTTT. This codes for CSVEVAGGPDTQYF.

The J gene is TRBJ2-1, the V gene TRBV15, with 9 bases aligning to TRBD2. Germline-derived CDR1 and CDR2 are LNHNV and YYDKDF (reference sequence). The junction had 10 bases not matched to a gene; V was cut back by 0 bases and J by 7 bases. This CDR3 has 17 amino acids. The CDR3 nucleotides read TGTGCCACCAGCAGAGATCCGGACCTAGCGGGGATTAATGAGCAGTTCTTC. Encoded protein: CATSRDPDLAGINEQFF. The variable domain in full, completed from reference TRBV15 and TRBJ2-1, reads DAMVIQNPRYQVTQFGKPVTLSCSQTLNHNVMYWYQQKSSQAPKLLFHYYDKDFNNEADTPDNFQSRRPNTSFCFLDIRSPGLGDTAMYLCATSRDPDLAGINEQFFGPGTRLTVL.

This chain links TRBV2 with TRBJ2-3, with TRBD1 matching over 11 bases. The V gene end was trimmed by 6 bases and the J gene end by 5 bases; junction bases not matched to a gene: 13. CDR1 and CDR2 from the germline V gene are SNHLY and FYNNEI. This CDR3 is built from 17 residues. CDR3 DNA sequence: TGTGCCAGCAGCTATCTCGTTGGGACAGGGGGTAGAGATACGCAGTATTTT. This codes for CASSYLVGTGGRDTQYF. Full variable domain (rest looked up from reference TRBV2 and TRBJ2-3): EPEVTQTPSHQVTQMGQEVILRCVPISNHLYFYWYRQILGQKVEFLVSFYNNEISEKSEIFDDQFSVERPDGSNFTLKIRSTKLEDSAMYFCASSYLVGTGGRDTQYFGPGTRLTVL.

The chain has TRBV2 and TRBJ2-3; possible D gene TRBD2, 7 bases. This CDR3 contains 16 residues. Germline-derived CDR1 and CDR2 are SNHLY and FYNNEI. Written as DNA, the CDR3 is TGTGTCGGCAAGAGGGGGGGGCGCATTGGCGCAGATACGCAGTATTTT. Its translation: CVGKRGGRIGADTQYF.

This rearrangement joins TRBV5-6 to TRBJ1-1; perhaps TRBD1 as D (5 bases). The germline V gene has CDR1 SGHDT and CDR2 YYEEEE. This CDR3 is 16 amino acids long. Trimming removed 5 bases from V and 7 bases from J, with 24 bases in between. CDR3 amino acids: CASSPGAGLASGEAFF. The CDR3 DNA reads TGTGCCAGCAGTCCCGGAGCAGGGCTGGCTTCGGGTGAAGCTTTCTTT.